This T cell receptor (beta chain) stems from a study of T cells in Graves' hyperthyroidism and ophthalmopathy. From germline, CDR1 is SGHDN and CDR2 FVKESK. This CDR3 region has 14 residues. The V and J ends lost 4 bases and 7 bases respectively, with 13 bases between them. Amplified TCR beta CDR3 regions came from RNA transcripts. The primer set for the first-round RT-PCR of the TCR CDR3 was HTBI. Each CDR3 protein gets one entry after TCRdb re-called the multiplex PCR reads with MiXCR. The sample shows about 480,000 distinct CDR3 sequences, about an eighth of them seen only once. Pregnant or lactating patients were excluded, as were those with uncontrolled infection or other autoimmune disease. Clinical symptoms, serum thyroxine and TRAb, thyroid ultrasound and orbital computed tomography were used for the diagnoses. Using 10 ml of fresh peripheral blood, PBMCs were prepared.

Sequencing used blood. This TCR came from a woman between 18 and 29 years old with Graves' hyperthyroidism. This rearrangement joins TRBV14 to TRBJ1-4; D is perhaps TRBD1 (5 bases). CDR3 in amino acids: CASSRRGGGEKLFF. CDR3 nucleotides: TGTGCCAGCAGCCGTCGGGGGGGAGGTGAAAAACTGTTTTTT. The full variable domain, completed using reference TRBV14 and TRBJ1-4, is EAGVTQFPSHSVIEKGQTVTLRCDPISGHDNLYWYRRVMGKEIKFLLHFVKESKQDESGMPNNRFLAERTGGTYSTLKVQPAELEDSGVYFCASSRRGGGEKLFFGSGTQLSVL.